One and the same sample provided the 7 T cell receptor beta chains below, sequenced in a study of tumor-infiltrating lymphocytes in primary liver carcinoma. Unsorted whole blood yielded the blood RNA, and germline DNA was also extracted. Starting from 500 ng of total RNA, TCR beta cDNA was produced with a primer in the constant region. Three nested multiplex PCR rounds, a slightly modified ARM-PCR, produced the libraries for TCR beta. The first two PCR rounds used TRBV1-TRBV30 primers with a Cbeta primer, roughly 10 cycles each. MiXCR was run by TCRdb on the multiplex PCR reads, yielding one entry per CDR3 protein. The data contain 250,000 to 350,000 distinct CDR3 sequences, about 50% of them singletons. The specimen sequenced was peripheral blood. All receptors derive from a woman aged 25 to 39 with primary liver carcinoma and hepatitis B virus infection.

The chain employs TRBV5-6 and TRBJ1-1, with D tentatively TRBD1 (6 bases). The CDR3 consists of 13 residues. Germline loops: CDR1 SGHDT, CDR2 YYEEEE. The germline V and J ends were trimmed by 0 bases and 8 bases, with 11 bases remaining between them. The CDR3: CASSLAGGREAFF. The CDR3 DNA reads TGTGCCAGCAGCTTGGCCGGGGGCCGAGAAGCTTTCTTT.

This clonotype came up many times. This rearrangement joins TRBV11-2 to TRBJ2-7; TRBD2 aligns across 8 bases. The CDR3 contains 17 residues. Germline V gives CDR1 SGHAT, CDR2 FQNNGV. Germline trimming cut 5 bases from V and 4 bases from J; bases unmatched to any gene: 16. The CDR3 DNA is TGTGCCAGCAGCCGGACTCTGGGCGGGAGGACAACTTACGAGCAGTACTTC. Translated: CASSRTLGGRTTYEQYF. Full variable domain (missing parts from reference TRBV11-2 and TRBJ2-7): EAGVAQSPRYKIIEKRQSVAFWCNPISGHATLYWYQQILGQGPKLLIQFQNNGVVDDSQLPKDRFSAERLKGVDSTLKIQPAKLEDSAVYLCASSRTLGGRTTYEQYFGPGTRLTVT.

Note on this clonotype: One end of the junction is discordant with germline, which a read error may explain. The CDR3 here is CSSSWGGLAGSNEQFF. CDR3 nucleotides: TGTTCCAGCAGCTGGGGGGGACTTGCGGGGAGCAATGAGCAGTTCTTC. J is TRBJ2-1 and V is TRBV11-2; 7 bases are a match to TRBD2. The CDR3 sequence is 16 residues long. Germline values: CDR1 SGHAT, CDR2 FQNNGV.

The count of this clonotype is one. One end of the junction does not line up with germline, which may come from a read error. V usage is TRBV11-2 and J usage is TRBJ2-2; tentative D call: TRBD2 (6 bases). The length of the CDR3 is 16 residues. The V gene's germline CDR1 is SGHAT and CDR2 FQNNGV. The CDR3 region has the DNA TGCGCCAGCACTGCGGGATGGACTTTGAACGCCAGGGAGCTGTTTTTT. Translating it yields CASTAGWTLNARELFF.

In its sample, this clonotype was seen once. The conserved final phenylalanine or tryptophan is absent from the CDR3, which likely points to a read error. No DNA is shown, since the ends of the CDR3 on it are uncertain; the CDR3 is the one TCRdb lists. This rearrangement joins TRBV6-2 or TRBV6-3 to TRBJ2-5; TRBD1, the table's D call, was not compared with the DNA. The CDR3 adds up to 13 amino acids, both ends counted. CDR1 is MNHEY and CDR2 is SVGEGT in the germline V gene. CDR3 in amino acids: CASRHQGQETQHL.

As regards this clonotype: This could be a read error, since a much larger clone is one nucleotide away. The gene calls are TRBV29-1 and TRBJ1-5, with TRBD1 matching 9 bases. The germline CDR1 and CDR2 sequences are SQVTM and ANQGSEA. V gave up 5 bases and J gave up 3 bases; unmatched junction bases: 14. This CDR3 is built from 17 residues. CDR3 residues: CSVPGTGPTYNNQPQHF. CDR3 nucleotide sequence: TGCAGCGTTCCCGGGACAGGGCCCACATATAACAATCAGCCCCAGCATTTT.

This clonotype was detected only once. The junction departs from germline at one end; a sequencing error may be responsible. This chain links TRBV13 with TRBJ2-7; either TRBD1 or TRBD2 may fit D (5 bases each). Germline V gene lookup returns CDR1 PRHDT and CDR2 FYEKMQ (reference sequence). The CDR3 is 12 residues long. The CDR3 nucleotides are TGTGCCAACAGCTGGGGACCCTCCGAGCAGTACTTC. It yields the protein CANSWGPSEQYF. Full variable domain (missing parts from reference TRBV13 and TRBJ2-7): AAGVIQSPRHLIKEKRETATLKCYPIPRHDTVYWYQQGPGQDPQFLISFYEKMQSDKGSIPDRFSAQQFSDYHSELNMSSLELGDSALYFCANSWGPSEQYFGPGTRLTVT.